This T cell receptor beta chain appears in the sequencing data of a study of cytomegalovirus exposure and HLA in healthy donors. General observations from the study: Most CMV-associated TCR beta chains appeared HLA-restricted in a later analysis. The listing of 150 or so TCR beta chains classed them as cytomegalovirus-associated.

CDR1 is MNHNS, CDR2 SASEGT, per germline. V lost 2 bases, J lost 2 bases, and 10 bases lay in between. CDR3 length: 14 residues. With respect to this clone: What it binds is unknown.

The PCR ran on 60 Vbeta and 13 Jbeta primers. TCRdb keeps only in-frame clones here, not all; method: immunoSEQ multiplex PCR. The sample lists over 100,000 clones, roughly 80% seen once, with around 2.2% in the top ten. Sequences were obtained from PBMCs. The gene calls are TRBV6-1 and TRBJ2-7; D possibly corresponds to TRBD2 (7 bases). The TCR comes from a man aged 25-45 years in good health and CMV-seronegative. The CDR3 region is CASSETGGPYEQYF. The CDR3 bases are TGTGCCAGCAGTGAAACGGGGGGCCCCTACGAGCAGTACTTC.